This T cell receptor (beta chain) was identified during a study of cytomegalovirus exposure and HLA in healthy donors. This CDR3 is 16 amino acids long. Trimming took 2 bases from V and 7 from J; bases not matched to a gene: 6. Germline CDR1 is LNHNV and CDR2 is YYDKDF (reference sequence). This clone was detected only once. The antigen is not known. PCR involved 60 Vbeta and 13 Jbeta primers. TCRdb keeps only in-frame clones here, not all; method: immunoSEQ multiplex PCR. The sample has approximately 150,000 clones, under 90% seen once. Study conclusions and caveats: Judged likely to be a sequencing artifact was a cluster of highly shared sequence variants. Productive status was seen about 90% or about 30% of the time for most TCR beta V segments in an earlier analysis. Presence/absence analyses supposed approximately even sequencing depth among donors.

Sequenced material: PBMCs. The TCR originated in a male donor in good health and CMV-seronegative. The chain combines TRBV15 with TRBJ2-2; 11 bases match TRBD2. The CDR3 DNA is TGTGCCACCAGCAGACTAGCGGGAGGAATGAGCGGGGAGCTGTTTTTT. Encoded protein: CATSRLAGGMSGELFF.